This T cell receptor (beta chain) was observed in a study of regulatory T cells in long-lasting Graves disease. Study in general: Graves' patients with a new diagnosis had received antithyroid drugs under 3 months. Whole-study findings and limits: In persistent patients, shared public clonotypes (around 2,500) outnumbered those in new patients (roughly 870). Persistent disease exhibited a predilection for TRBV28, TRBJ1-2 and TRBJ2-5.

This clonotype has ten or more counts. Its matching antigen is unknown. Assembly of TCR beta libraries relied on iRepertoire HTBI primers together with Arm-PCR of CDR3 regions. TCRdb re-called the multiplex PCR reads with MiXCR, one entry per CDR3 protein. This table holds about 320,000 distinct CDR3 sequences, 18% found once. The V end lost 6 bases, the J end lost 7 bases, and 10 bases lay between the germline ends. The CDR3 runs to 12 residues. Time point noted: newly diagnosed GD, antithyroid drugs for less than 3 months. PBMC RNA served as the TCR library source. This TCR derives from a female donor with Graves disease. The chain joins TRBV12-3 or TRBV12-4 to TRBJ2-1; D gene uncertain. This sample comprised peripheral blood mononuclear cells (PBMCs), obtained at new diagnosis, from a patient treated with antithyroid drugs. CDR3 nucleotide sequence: TGTGCCAGCAGAACGACCCCAAATGAGCAGTTCTTC. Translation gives CASRTTPNEQFF.